This entry concerns a single T cell receptor (beta chain). What it binds is unknown. The sample comes from a study of vaccination effects on CD4 cells after COVID-19. Study-wide results and caveats: Infection- and vaccine-induced clones contracted markedly late after vaccination.

TCRdb's copy holds only in-frame clones and misses some; the assay was immunoSEQ multiplex PCR. This sample has about 70,000 clones; about 80% occur once, and the top ten carry approximately 12%. Prior to sequencing, the ViraFEST assay stimulated PBMC with viral peptide pools, which expanded the antigen-specific CD4+ T cells. A 10-day culture period preceded the isolation of CD4+ T cells. The study found no prior SARS-CoV-2 infection in the vaccine recipients, who tested negative for nucleocapsid antibodies. The germline V gene encodes CDR1 SGHTA and CDR2 FQGTGA. The trim removed 2 bases at V and 9 bases at J, leaving 2 bases unmatched. This CDR3 has 15 residues.

The gene calls are TRBV7-3 and TRBJ2-1; TRBD2 agrees at 15 bases. This sequence originates from a human donor who received a COVID-19 vaccine. The sequencing here drew on CD4+ T cells from PBMCs cultured with SARS-CoV-2 spike peptides, taken before COVID-19 vaccination. CDR3 amino acids: CASSLGLAGGIEQFF. CDR3 nucleotide sequence: TGTGCCAGCAGCTTAGGACTAGCGGGGGGGATTGAGCAGTTCTTC. Full variable domain (remainder filled in from reference TRBV7-3 and TRBJ2-1): GAGVSQTPSNKVTEKGKYVELRCDPISGHTALYWYRQSLGQGPEFLIYFQGTGAADDSGLPNDRFFAVRPEGSVSTLKIQRTERGDSAVYLCASSLGLAGGIEQFFGPGTRLTVL.